This T cell receptor (beta chain) was recovered during a study of T cell responses to AZD1222 COVID-19 vaccine. Notes on the study in general: Compared with day 0, the breadth and depth of the Spike-specific TCR repertoire rose significantly after two doses of AZD1222. Baseline seropositives among AZD1222 recipients totaled only five or six. Clonal diversity was possibly underestimated, and the donors were mostly white British, with more females.

Turning to this clone: Its specificity is not known.

V gave up 0 bases and J gave up 0 bases, with 15 bases separating them. CDR1 and CDR2 (germline): SEHNR, FQNEAQ (reference sequence). The CDR3 is 18 amino acids. TCRdb's copy holds only in-frame clones and misses some; the assay was immunoSEQ multiplex PCR. The data hold about 120,000 clones, with about 90% observed a single time. The chain has TRBV7-9 and TRBJ1-3, with D possibly TRBD1 on 5 matching bases. The sequencing here drew on peripheral blood, taken on day 0 of AZD1222 vaccination. The clonotype was recovered from an adult in good health. CDR3: CASSLARGASRSGNTIYF. In DNA, the CDR3 is TGTGCCAGCAGCTTAGCGCGTGGGGCGTCCCGCTCTGGAAACACCATATATTTT.